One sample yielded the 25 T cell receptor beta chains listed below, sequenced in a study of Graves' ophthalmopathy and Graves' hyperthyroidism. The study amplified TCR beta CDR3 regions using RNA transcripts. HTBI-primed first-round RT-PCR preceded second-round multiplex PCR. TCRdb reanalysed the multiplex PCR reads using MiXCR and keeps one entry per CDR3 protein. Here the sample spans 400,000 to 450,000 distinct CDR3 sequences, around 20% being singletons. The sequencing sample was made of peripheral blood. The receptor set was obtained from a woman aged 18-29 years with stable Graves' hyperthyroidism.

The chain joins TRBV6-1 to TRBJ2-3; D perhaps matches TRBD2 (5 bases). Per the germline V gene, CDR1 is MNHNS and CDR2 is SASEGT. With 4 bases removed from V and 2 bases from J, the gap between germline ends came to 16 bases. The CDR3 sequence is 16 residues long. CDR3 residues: CASSADEGSLTDTQYF. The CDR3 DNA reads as TGTGCCAGCAGTGCGGACGAGGGCAGCCTCACAGATACGCAGTATTTT.

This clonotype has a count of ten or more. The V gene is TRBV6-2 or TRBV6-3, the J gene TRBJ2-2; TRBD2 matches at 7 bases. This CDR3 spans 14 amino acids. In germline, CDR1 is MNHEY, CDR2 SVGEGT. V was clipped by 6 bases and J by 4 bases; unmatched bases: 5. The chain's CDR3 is CASRRAGRTGELFF. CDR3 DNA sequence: TGTGCCAGCAGAAGAGCGGGGCGCACCGGGGAGCTGTTTTTT.

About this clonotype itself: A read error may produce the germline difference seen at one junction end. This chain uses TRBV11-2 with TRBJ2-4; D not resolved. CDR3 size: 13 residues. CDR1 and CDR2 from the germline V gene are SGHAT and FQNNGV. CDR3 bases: TGTGCCAGCAGCCAAGACCTCTCCGGCATTAAGTACTTC. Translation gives CASSQDLSGIKYF.

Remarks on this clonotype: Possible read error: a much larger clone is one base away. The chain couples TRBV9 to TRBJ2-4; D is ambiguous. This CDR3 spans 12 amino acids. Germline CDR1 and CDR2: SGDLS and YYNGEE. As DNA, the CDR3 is TGTGCCAGCAGCGTAGCCAAAAACATTAAGTACTTC. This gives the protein CASSVAKNIKYF. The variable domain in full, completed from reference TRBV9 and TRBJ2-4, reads DSGVTQTPKHLITATGQRVTLRCSPRSGDLSVYWYQQSLDQGLQFLIQYYNGEERAKGNILERFSAQQFPDLHSELNLSSLELGDSALYFCASSVAKNIKYFGAGTRLSVL.

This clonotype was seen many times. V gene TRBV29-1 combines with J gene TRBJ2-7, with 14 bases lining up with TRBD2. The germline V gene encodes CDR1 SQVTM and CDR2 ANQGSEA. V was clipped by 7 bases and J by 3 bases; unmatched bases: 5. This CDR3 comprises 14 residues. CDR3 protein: CSAQGTSGSYEQYF. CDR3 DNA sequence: TGCAGCGCCCAGGGGACTAGCGGGAGCTACGAGCAGTACTTC.

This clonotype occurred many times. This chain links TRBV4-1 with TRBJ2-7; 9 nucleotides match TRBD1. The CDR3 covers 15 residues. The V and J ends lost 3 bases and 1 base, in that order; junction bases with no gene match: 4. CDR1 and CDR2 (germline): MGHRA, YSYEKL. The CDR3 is CASSHEGQGSYEQYF. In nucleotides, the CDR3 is TGCGCCAGCAGCCACGAGGGACAGGGTTCCTACGAGCAGTACTTC.

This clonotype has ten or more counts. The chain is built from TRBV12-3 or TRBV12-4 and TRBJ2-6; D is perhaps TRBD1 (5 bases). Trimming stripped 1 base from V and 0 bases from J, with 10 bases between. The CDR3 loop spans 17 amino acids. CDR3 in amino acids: CASSLGGPFSGANVLTF. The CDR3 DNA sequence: TGTGCCAGCAGTTTAGGGGGCCCCTTCTCTGGGGCCAACGTCCTGACTTTC.

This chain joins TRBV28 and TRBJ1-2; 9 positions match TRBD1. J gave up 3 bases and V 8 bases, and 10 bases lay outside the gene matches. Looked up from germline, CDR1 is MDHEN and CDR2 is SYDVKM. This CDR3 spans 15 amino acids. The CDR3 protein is CASVMGTGKDYGYTF. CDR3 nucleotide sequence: TGTGCCAGCGTAATGGGGACAGGGAAAGACTATGGCTACACCTTC.

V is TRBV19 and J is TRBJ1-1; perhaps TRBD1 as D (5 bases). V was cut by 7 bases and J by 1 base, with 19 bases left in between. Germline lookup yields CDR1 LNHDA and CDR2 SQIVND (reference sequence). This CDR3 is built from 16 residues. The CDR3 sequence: CASNRRGGFENTEAFF. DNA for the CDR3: TGTGCCAGTAACAGACGGGGGGGGTTTGAGAACACTGAAGCTTTCTTT.

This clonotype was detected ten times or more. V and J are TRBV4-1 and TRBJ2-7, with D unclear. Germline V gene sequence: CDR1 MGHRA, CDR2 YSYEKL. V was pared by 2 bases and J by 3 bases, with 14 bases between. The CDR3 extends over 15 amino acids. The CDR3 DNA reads TGCGCCAGCAGCCAACCCGAGATCGAGTTCTACGAGCAGTACTTC. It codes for CASSQPEIEFYEQYF.

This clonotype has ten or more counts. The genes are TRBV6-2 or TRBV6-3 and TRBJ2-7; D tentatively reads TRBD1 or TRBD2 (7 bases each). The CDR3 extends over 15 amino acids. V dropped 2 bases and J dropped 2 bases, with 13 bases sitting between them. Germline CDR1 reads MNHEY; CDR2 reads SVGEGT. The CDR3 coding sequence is TGTGCCAGCAGTTACGAGACAGGGAGGGCCTACGAGCAGTACTTC. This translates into CASSYETGRAYEQYF.

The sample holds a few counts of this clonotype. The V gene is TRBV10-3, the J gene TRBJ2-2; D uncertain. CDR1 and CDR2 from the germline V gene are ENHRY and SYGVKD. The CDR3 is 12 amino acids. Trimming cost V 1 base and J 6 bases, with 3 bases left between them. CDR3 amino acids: CAISEFPGELFF. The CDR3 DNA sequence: TGTGCCATCAGTGAGTTTCCCGGGGAGCTGTTTTTT.

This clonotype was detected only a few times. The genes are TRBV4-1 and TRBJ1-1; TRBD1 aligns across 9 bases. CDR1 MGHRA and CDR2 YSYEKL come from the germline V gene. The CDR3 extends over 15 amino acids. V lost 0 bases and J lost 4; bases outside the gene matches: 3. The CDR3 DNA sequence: TGCGCCAGCAGCCAAGAGGGGACAGGGAGCACTGAAGCTTTCTTT. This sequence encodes CASSQEGTGSTEAFF.

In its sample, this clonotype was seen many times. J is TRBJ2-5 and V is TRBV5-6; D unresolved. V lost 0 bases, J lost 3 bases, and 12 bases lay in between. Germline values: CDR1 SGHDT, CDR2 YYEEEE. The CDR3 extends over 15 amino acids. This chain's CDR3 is CASSLGRIPKETQYF. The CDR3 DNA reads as TGTGCCAGCAGCTTGGGAAGAATACCGAAAGAGACCCAGTACTTC. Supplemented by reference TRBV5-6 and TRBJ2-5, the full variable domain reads DAGVTQSPTHLIKTRGQQVTLRCSPKSGHDTVSWYQQALGQGPQFIFQYYEEEERQRGNFPDRFSGHQFPNYSSELNVNALLLGDSALYLCASSLGRIPKETQYFGPGTRLLVL.

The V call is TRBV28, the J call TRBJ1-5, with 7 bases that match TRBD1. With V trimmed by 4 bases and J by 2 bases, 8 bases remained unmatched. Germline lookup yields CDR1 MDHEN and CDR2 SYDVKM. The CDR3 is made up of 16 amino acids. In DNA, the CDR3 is TGTGCCAGCAGTTCGGACAGGCAGGTTGGCAATCAGCCCCAGCATTTT. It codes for CASSSDRQVGNQPQHF.

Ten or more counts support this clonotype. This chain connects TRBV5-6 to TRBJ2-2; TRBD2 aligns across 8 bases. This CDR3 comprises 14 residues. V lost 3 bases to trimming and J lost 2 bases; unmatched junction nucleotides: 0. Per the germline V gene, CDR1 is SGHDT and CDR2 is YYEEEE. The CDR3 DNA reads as TGTGCCAGCAGCTGGACTAGCAACACCGGGGAGCTGTTTTTT. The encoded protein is CASSWTSNTGELFF.

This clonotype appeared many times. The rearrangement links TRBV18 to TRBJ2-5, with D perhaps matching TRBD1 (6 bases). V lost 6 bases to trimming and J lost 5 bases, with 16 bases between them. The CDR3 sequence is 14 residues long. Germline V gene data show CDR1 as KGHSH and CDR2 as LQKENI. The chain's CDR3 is CASSPFTGKETQYF. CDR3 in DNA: TGTGCCAGCTCGCCTTTCACAGGGAAGGAGACCCAGTACTTC.

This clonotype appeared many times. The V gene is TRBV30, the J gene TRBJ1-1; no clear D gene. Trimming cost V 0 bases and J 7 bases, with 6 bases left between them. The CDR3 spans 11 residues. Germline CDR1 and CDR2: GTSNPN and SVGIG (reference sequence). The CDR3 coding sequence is TGTGCCTGGAGTGTACGGGGTGAAGCTTTCTTT. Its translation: CAWSVRGEAFF.

The CDR3 coding sequence is TGTGCCACCAGCTCCTCCGCAGGCTTTAATTCACCCCTCCACTTT. This translates into CATSSSAGFNSPLHF. The chain employs TRBV15 and TRBJ1-6; D is unclear. The CDR3 is made up of 15 amino acids. The V gene lost 5 bases and the J gene lost 6 bases, with 14 bases spanning the gap. Germline CDR1 reads LNHNV; CDR2 reads YYDKDF (reference sequence). Based on the CDR3 plus reference TRBV15 and TRBJ1-6, the full variable domain is DAMVIQNPRYQVTQFGKPVTLSCSQTLNHNVMYWYQQKSSQAPKLLFHYYDKDFNNEADTPDNFQSRRPNTSFCFLDIRSPGLGDTAMYLCATSSSAGFNSPLHFGNGTRLTVT.

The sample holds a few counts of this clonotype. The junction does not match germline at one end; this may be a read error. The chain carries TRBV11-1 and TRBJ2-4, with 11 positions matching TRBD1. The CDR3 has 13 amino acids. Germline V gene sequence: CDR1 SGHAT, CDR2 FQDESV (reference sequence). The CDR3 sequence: CASSRDRGDIKYF. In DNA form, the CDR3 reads TGTGCCAGCAGCCGGGACAGGGGGGACATTAAGTACTTC.

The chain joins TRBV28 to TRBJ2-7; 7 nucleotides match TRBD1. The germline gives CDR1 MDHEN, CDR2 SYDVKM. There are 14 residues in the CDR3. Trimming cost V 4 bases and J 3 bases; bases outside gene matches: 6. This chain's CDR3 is CASSSGTEGYEQYF. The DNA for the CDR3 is TGTGCCAGCAGTTCCGGGACAGAAGGCTACGAGCAGTACTTC. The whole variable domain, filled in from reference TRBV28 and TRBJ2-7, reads DVKVTQSSRYLVKRTGEKVFLECVQDMDHENMFWYRQDPGLGLRLIYFSYDVKMKEKGDIPEGYSVSREKKERFSLILESASTNQTSMYLCASSSGTEGYEQYFGPGTRLTVT.

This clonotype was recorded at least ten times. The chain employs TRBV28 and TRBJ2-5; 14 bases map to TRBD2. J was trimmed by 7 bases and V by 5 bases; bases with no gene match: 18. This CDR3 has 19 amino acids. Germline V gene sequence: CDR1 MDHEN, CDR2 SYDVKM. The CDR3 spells CASSTAGTSGSRPSRTQYF. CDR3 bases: TGTGCCAGCAGTACCGCCGGGACTAGCGGGAGCCGCCCCTCAAGGACCCAGTACTTC.

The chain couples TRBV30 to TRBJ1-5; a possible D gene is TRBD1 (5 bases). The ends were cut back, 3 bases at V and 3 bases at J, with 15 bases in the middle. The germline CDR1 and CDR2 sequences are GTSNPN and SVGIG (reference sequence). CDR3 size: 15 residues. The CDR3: CAWRARGGNNQPQHF. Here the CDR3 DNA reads TGTGCCTGGAGGGCTAGGGGAGGAAACAATCAGCCCCAGCATTTT.

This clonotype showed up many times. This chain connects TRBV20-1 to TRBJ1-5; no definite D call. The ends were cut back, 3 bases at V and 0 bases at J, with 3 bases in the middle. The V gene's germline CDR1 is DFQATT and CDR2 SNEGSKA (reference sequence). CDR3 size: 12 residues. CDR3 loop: CSARPSNQPQHF. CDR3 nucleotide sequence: TGCAGTGCTAGGCCTAGCAATCAGCCCCAGCATTTT.

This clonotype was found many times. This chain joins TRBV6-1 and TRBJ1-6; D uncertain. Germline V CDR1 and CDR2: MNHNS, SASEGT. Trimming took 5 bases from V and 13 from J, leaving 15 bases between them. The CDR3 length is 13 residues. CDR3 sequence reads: CASSLPGPWPLHF. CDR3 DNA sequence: TGTGCCAGCAGTTTACCGGGCCCGTGGCCCCTCCACTTT.